What follows are 12 T cell receptor beta chains derived from one specimen sequenced in a study of immune characterization of retroperitoneal liposarcoma. TCRdb fed the PCR reads into MiXCR, producing one record per CDR3 protein. The sample comprises approximately 9,600 distinct CDR3 sequences, about 30% of which are singletons, and over 8% rests with the top ten. Sequenced: tumor tissue. These TCRs come from a male donor with retroperitoneal liposarcoma.

This clonotype is large in the sample. V gene TRBV6-1 combines with J gene TRBJ2-5; 9 positions agree with TRBD1. This CDR3 spans 16 amino acids. V lost 0 bases to trimming and J lost 1 base; unmatched junction nucleotides: 3. Germline-derived CDR1 and CDR2 are MNHNS and SASEGT. The CDR3 DNA reads TGTGCCAGCAGTGAAGCCCAGACAGGGGGCCAAGAGACCCAGTACTTC. Translation gives CASSEAQTGGQETQYF.

The CDR3, as DNA: TGTGCCAGCAGGACGATGGGACTAGCGGGGGGCGGGATCGACAATGAGCAGTTCTTC. As protein: CASRTMGLAGGGIDNEQFF. J is TRBJ2-1 and V is TRBV5-3; 15 bases line up with TRBD2. TRBV5-3 is an open reading frame whose function is uncertain. The trim removed 8 bases at V and 5 bases at J, leaving 17 bases unmatched. The CDR3 length is 19 residues.

By frequency in the sample, this clonotype is medium-sized. The chain has TRBV6-1 and TRBJ2-1; TRBD2 matches 7 bases. The end of the DNA aligns better with TRBJ2-7, so the J call may be wrong. The CDR3 runs to 13 residues. Per germline, CDR1 MNHNS and CDR2 SASEGT. The CDR3 coding sequence is TGTGCCAGCAGACTAGCGACCTACTACGAGCAGTACTTC. Translating it yields CASRLATYYEQYF.

This clonotype has more than one count but fewer than ten. This chain links TRBV12-5 with TRBJ2-3; a weak D match, TRBD1 (6 bases). Germline CDR1 and CDR2: LGHNT and FRNRAP. This CDR3 is built from 12 residues. The V end was cut by 6 bases, the J end by 4 bases, with 8 bases between. The CDR3 DNA reads as TGTGCTAGTGGGACAGGCCCAGATACGCAGTATTTT. Translation: CASGTGPDTQYF.

In its sample, this clonotype ranks as medium-sized (0.01 to 0.1%). V is TRBV6-1 and J is TRBJ2-5, with 11 bases aligning to TRBD1. This CDR3 comprises 14 residues. The V and J ends lost 6 bases and 5 bases, in that order; junction bases with no gene match: 5. Germline CDR1 MNHNS, CDR2 SASEGT. The CDR3 DNA follows: TGTGCCAGCAGCCGGACAGGGGGCCAGGAGACCCAGTACTTC. Translation gives CASSRTGGQETQYF.

This clonotype is medium-sized in the sample. This chain joins TRBV7-8 and TRBJ2-5; tentative D call: TRBD1 (8 bases). Germline CDR1 reads SGHVS; CDR2 reads FQNEAQ. V lost 7 bases and J 3 bases, leaving 30 bases between the germline ends. This CDR3 spans 19 amino acids. The CDR3 nucleotides read TGTGCCAGCACCCTACCCCCACAGGGGGGGGCCTTTACTGAAGAGACCCAGTACTTC. This encodes CASTLPPQGGAFTEETQYF.

This chain links TRBV27 with TRBJ2-3; the D is unclear. V lost 2 bases and J lost 3, with 9 bases in between. Germline values: CDR1 MNHEY, CDR2 SMNVEV (reference sequence). The CDR3 is 14 residues long. The CDR3 bases are TGTGCCAGCAGTTTACAGACCAATACAGATACGCAGTATTTT. Translation: CASSLQTNTDTQYF.

This chain links TRBV24-1 with TRBJ2-1; 12 bases fit TRBD2. V lost 3 bases, J lost 4 bases, and 6 bases stayed unmatched. CDR3 size: 17 residues. Germline assignment: CDR1 KGHDR and CDR2 SFDVKD. CDR3 coding DNA: TGTGCCACCAGTGATCCCCCTAGCGGGAGGGGGTACAATGAGCAGTTCTTC. Residues: CATSDPPSGRGYNEQFF.

The V gene is TRBV6-6, the J gene TRBJ2-3; TRBD2 aligns across 9 bases. Germline V lookup: CDR1 MNHNY, CDR2 SVGAGI (reference sequence). Trimming took 5 bases from V and 2 from J; bases not matched to a gene: 11. The CDR3 runs 17 residues. The CDR3 DNA is TGTGCCAGCAGTGACCAACCCAGCGGGGGGTCCACAGATACGCAGTATTTT. This encodes CASSDQPSGGSTDTQYF.

V is TRBV18 and J is TRBJ2-7, with 10 bases lining up with TRBD1. The CDR3 sequence is 15 residues long. With V trimmed by 5 bases and J by 6 bases, 10 bases remained unmatched. Germline CDR1 KGHSH, CDR2 LQKENI. The CDR3 nucleotides read TGTGCCAGCTCAATCAAGGGACAGGGGCACGGCGAGCAGTACTTC. This gives the protein CASSIKGQGHGEQYF.

The chain links TRBV6-1 to TRBJ2-3; perhaps TRBD2 as D (6 bases). The CDR3 is made up of 17 amino acids. Trimming removed 6 bases from V and 2 bases from J, with 21 bases in between. The V gene's germline CDR1 is MNHNS and CDR2 SASEGT. CDR3 sequence: CASRNGRGSIFTDTQYF. The CDR3 DNA reads as TGTGCCAGCAGGAATGGACGGGGGAGCATTTTCACAGATACGCAGTATTTT.

Here the CDR3 reads CASSLSTSGTGEQYF. The CDR3 DNA is TGTGCCAGCAGCTTGTCCACTAGCGGGACAGGTGAGCAGTACTTC. The chain joins TRBV7-2 to TRBJ2-1; 10 bases fit TRBD2. With the DNA end fitting TRBJ2-7 better, the J assignment may be wrong. Germline lookup yields CDR1 SGHTA and CDR2 FQGNSA. CDR3 length: 15 residues.